Listed below are T cell receptor beta chains from one sample, sequenced in a study of shared clonotypes between healthy human individuals. Clones were read by immunoSEQ multiplex PCR, and TCRdb kept only the in-frame ones, dropping some. The sample shows about 2,100,000 clones, roughly 91% of them seen only once. The sequencing sample was made of naive CD8+ T cells from PBMCs. The receptors were gathered from a young man in good health. Some clones in this sample may be carry-over from other donors' samples. Both conserved end residues are part of each CDR3. The D gene is left open where the match is weak. Clone size is not always given. Where it is, it says once, few, many or a class for expanded clones.

V gene	J gene	clone size	D gene	CDR3 DNA	CDR3 protein
TRBV7-9	TRBJ1-4	.	TRBD1	TGTGCCAGCAGCCGGACAGGGGGTAATGAAAAACTGTTTTTT	CASSRTGGNEKLFF
TRBV7-3	TRBJ2-7	.	TRBD2	TGTGCCAGCAGCTTAGGCGGGACTAGCTCCTACGAGCAGTACTTC	CASSLGGTSSYEQYF
TRBV9	TRBJ1-4	.	.	TGTGCCAGCAGCGGCGCGGGGGGCTTTAATGAAAAACTGTTTTTT	CASSGAGGFNEKLFF
TRBV11-2	TRBJ2-7	.	TRBD1	TGTGCCGGGCGGACAGGAGGTTCCTACGAGCAGTACTTC	CAGRTGGSYEQYF
TRBV5-5	TRBJ2-7	.	.	TGTGCCAGCAGCTCCTCTTCAGCGGTCCCCTACGAGCAGTACTTC	CASSSSSAVPYEQYF
TRBV9	TRBJ1-2	.	TRBD1	TGTGCCAGCAGCGGCCCACAGGGGGCTGGCTATGGCTACACCTTC	CASSGPQGAGYGYTF
TRBV7-6	TRBJ1-1	.	TRBD1	TGTGCCAGCAGCGCCCGACAGGGGCGGGGCACTGAAGCTTTCTTT	CASSARQGRGTEAFF
TRBV7-3	TRBJ1-1	few	.	TGTGCCAGCAGCCTAGGAACGCTGAACACTGAAGCTTTCTTT	CASSLGTLNTEAFF
TRBV11-2	TRBJ2-6	.	.	TGTGCCAGCAGCTTCGGCAGGGCTGGGGCCAACGTCCTGACTTTC	CASSFGRAGANVLTF
TRBV10-3	TRBJ2-7	.	TRBD1	TGTGCCATCAGTGAGTCGGACAGGTACGAGCAGTACTTC	CAISESDRYEQYF
TRBV6-1	TRBJ2-7	.	TRBD1	TGTGCCAGCAGTGAAGGGGCAGGGGGTTGGTACGAGCAGTACTTC	CASSEGAGGWYEQYF
TRBV19	TRBJ2-1	once	TRBD1	TGTGCCAGTAGTATACAGGGACAGGGGATATACAATGAGCAGTTCTTC	CASSIQGQGIYNEQFF
TRBV6-1	TRBJ1-1	once	.	TGTGCCAGCCCTCGGTTAGGCCCCCGGAGGACTGAAGCTTTCTTT	CASPRLGPRRTEAFF
TRBV7-8	TRBJ1-2	.	TRBD1	TGTGCCAGCAGCTCCCCGGGACAGGTCTATGGCTACACCTTC	CASSSPGQVYGYTF
TRBV28	TRBJ2-7	once	.	TGTGCCAGCAGTCTTCCTCCAGGCCCTACTTACGAGCAGTACTTC	CASSLPPGPTYEQYF
TRBV5-1	TRBJ2-7	.	.	TGCGCCAGCAGCCCCGAGGACAGCCGACGGACCTACGAGCAGTACTTC	CASSPEDSRRTYEQYF
TRBV7-9	TRBJ1-3	.	.	TGTGCCAGCAGCTTTGGTAGGGCGGACACCATATATTTT	CASSFGRADTIYF
TRBV11-2	TRBJ2-7	.	.	TGTGCCAGCAGCTTAGTGGTGTGGGATGTGGGCGAGCAGTACTTC	CASSLVVWDVGEQYF
TRBV16	TRBJ1-3	.	.	TGTGCCAGCAGCCAATCACGGGGCCCTGGAAACACCATATATTTT	CASSQSRGPGNTIYF
TRBV6-5	TRBJ1-3	once	.	TGTGCCAGCAGTTTTGGGACTAGTTCTGGAAACACCATATATTTT	CASSFGTSSGNTIYF
TRBV19	TRBJ2-1	.	.	TGTGCCAGTAGTATATGGGGTAGGGAGAATGAGCAGTTCTTC	CASSIWGRENEQFF
TRBV28	TRBJ2-1	.	.	TGTGCCAGCAGTTTATCTTATTTGGGGGGCGCGTCCCGTGGCCCCTACAATGAGCAGTTCTTC	CASSLSYLGGASRGPYNEQFF
TRBV6-1	TRBJ2-7	.	.	TGTGCCTCAGGACAAGCCTACGAGCAGTACTTC	CASGQAYEQYF
TRBV5-6	TRBJ1-4	.	.	TGTGCCAGCAGCACCTACAGGGATATTAATGAAAAACTGTTTTTT	CASSTYRDINEKLFF
TRBV19	TRBJ1-2	.	TRBD1	TGTGCCAGTCGGGACAGGGGGTTTGACTATGGCTACACCTTC	CASRDRGFDYGYTF
TRBV5-1	TRBJ2-3	once	TRBD1	TGCGCCAGCAGCTTCGGGACAGCCATCACAGATACGCAGTATTTT	CASSFGTAITDTQYF
TRBV9	TRBJ1-1	.	.	TGTGCCAGCAGCGTAGCTGAGGGATTATACACTGAAGCTTTCTTT	CASSVAEGLYTEAFF
TRBV5-1	TRBJ1-1	.	.	TGCGCCAGCAGCGCACCACAGGGAGGCTTCACTGAAGCTTTCTTT	CASSAPQGGFTEAFF
TRBV5-8	TRBJ2-2	once	TRBD1	TGTGCCAGCAGCGTGAGGACAGGGCGAACCGGGGAGCTGTTTTTT	CASSVRTGRTGELFF
TRBV5-1	TRBJ2-1	.	TRBD1	TGCGCCAGCAGCTTGGAGACAGGGCCCCCATACAATGAGCAGTTCTTC	CASSLETGPPYNEQFF
TRBV18	TRBJ2-3	.	.	TGTGCCAGCTCACCACCCATGACGCGAAGGCTAGTGGTAGATACGCAGTATTTT	CASSPPMTRRLVVDTQYF
TRBV28	TRBJ2-5	.	.	TGTGCCAGCAGCCCTCCGGACAGGGAGGGAGAGACCCAGTACTTC	CASSPPDREGETQYF
TRBV27	TRBJ2-7	once	.	TGTGCCAGCAGTCCGCGAGGGACATACTACGAGCAGTACTTC	CASSPRGTYYEQYF
TRBV5-1	TRBJ2-1	.	TRBD2	TGCGCCAGCAGCTGGACTACTCTCCGGGGGGACAATGAGCAGTTCTTC	CASSWTTLRGDNEQFF
TRBV6-5	TRBJ2-7	.	.	TGTGCCAGCAGTTACGATAGCCGGGAGCAGTACTTC	CASSYDSREQYF
TRBV7-9	TRBJ1-2	.	.	TGTGCCAGCAGAGGGGCTCCCTATGGCTACACCTTC	CASRGAPYGYTF
TRBV4-1	TRBJ2-7	.	TRBD2	TGCGCCAGCAGCCAAGTTTTGGCGGGAGCCTACGAGCAGTACTTC	CASSQVLAGAYEQYF
TRBV6-5	TRBJ2-1	.	.	TGTGCCAGCAGTTACTTCGGTAGCGGAGGGAATGAGCAGTTCTTC	CASSYFGSGGNEQFF
TRBV28	TRBJ1-3	.	.	TGTGCCAGCAGTCCCACCGGGGGGGCCGGCAACCCTTCCACCATATATTTT	CASSPTGGAGNPSTIYF
TRBV11-2	TRBJ1-2	.	.	TGTGCCAGCAGCTTAGACGCCCGGGGCTATGGCTACACCTTC	CASSLDARGYGYTF
TRBV27	TRBJ1-2	.	TRBD1	TGTGCCAGCAGTTTAATTGGGACAGATTTTTATGGCTACACCTTC	CASSLIGTDFYGYTF
TRBV11-2	TRBJ1-2	.	.	TGTGCCAGCAGCTTAGTTGGGTTTGGGGGCTACACCTTC	CASSLVGFGGYTF
TRBV18	TRBJ2-2	.	TRBD2	TGTGCCAACTCACTTCTAGCGGGAGGACCGAACACCGGGGAGCTGTTTTTT	CANSLLAGGPNTGELFF
TRBV7-9	TRBJ2-5	.	.	TGTGCCAGCAGCTTAGAAGCGGGCCACGGAGAGACCCAGTACTTC	CASSLEAGHGETQYF
TRBV29-1	TRBJ1-1	few	.	TGCAGCGTTTGGGTCGTGAACACTGAAGCTTTCTTT	CSVWVVNTEAFF
TRBV6-1	TRBJ2-7	.	.	TGTGCCAGCAGTGAATACGACCGGGCCGGGGAGCAGTACTTC	CASSEYDRAGEQYF
TRBV14	TRBJ1-2	.	TRBD1	TGTGCCAGCAGCCAGATTCCCGGGACAGGGTATGGCTACACCTTC	CASSQIPGTGYGYTF
TRBV4-1	TRBJ2-2	.	TRBD1	TGCGCCAGCAGCGGCTGGGACAGAAACACCGGGGAGCTGTTTTTT	CASSGWDRNTGELFF
TRBV13	TRBJ1-2	.	.	TGTGCCAGCAGCCCGCGGGACCGAGCCATTAACTATGGCTACACCTTC	CASSPRDRAINYGYTF